Listed here are 30 T cell receptor beta chains from one sample, sequenced in a study of technical replicates of blood from a handful of donors. Using immunoSEQ multiplex PCR, the repertoire was profiled, and TCRdb retains in-frame clones only, with some absent. Of tens of thousands of clones detected, 95% to 98% appear once; the ten largest clones hold around 0.22%. The sample taken for sequencing was T cells isolated from PBMCs. Receptor source: a human donor in good health.

The V and J genes are TRBV30 and TRBJ2-7; D remains unclear. V was clipped by 1 base and J by 1 base, with 11 bases between them. Germline CDR1 GTSNPN, CDR2 SVGIG (reference sequence). The CDR3 length is 14 residues. The CDR3 nucleotides are TGTGCCTGGAGTGGTCCGGAGACGTCCTACGAGCAGTACTTC. Translating gives CAWSGPETSYEQYF.

The chain couples TRBV27 to TRBJ1-5, with 7 bases identical to TRBD1. The CDR3 runs 15 residues. Germline V gives CDR1 MNHEY, CDR2 SMNVEV (reference sequence). Trimming took 3 bases from V and 5 from J; bases not matched to a gene: 7. CDR3: CASSLTGYLDQPQHF. CDR3 nucleotide sequence: TGTGCCAGCAGTTTGACAGGGTATTTAGATCAGCCCCAGCATTTT.

The rearrangement uses TRBV10-3 and TRBJ2-3; the match to TRBD1 covers 10 bases. Per germline, CDR1 ENHRY and CDR2 SYGVKD. J lost 3 bases, V lost 6 bases, and 3 bases had no gene match. The CDR3 is made up of 14 amino acids. The CDR3 loop reads CAIRGQGKTDTQYF. Here the CDR3 DNA reads TGTGCCATCAGGGGACAGGGGAAAACAGATACGCAGTATTTT.

The genes are TRBV2 and TRBJ2-3; unclear D gene. Per germline, CDR1 SNHLY and CDR2 FYNNEI. V was clipped by 4 bases and J by 2 bases, with 7 bases between them. This CDR3 region has 13 residues. The CDR3 loop is CASSGPYTDTQYF. In nucleotides, the CDR3 is TGTGCCAGCAGTGGGCCTTACACAGATACGCAGTATTTT. The entire variable domain, with the rest obtained from reference TRBV2 and TRBJ2-3, is as follows: EPEVTQTPSHQVTQMGQEVILRCVPISNHLYFYWYRQILGQKVEFLVSFYNNEISEKSEIFDDQFSVERPDGSNFTLKIRSTKLEDSAMYFCASSGPYTDTQYFGPGTRLTVL.

This chain joins TRBV13 and TRBJ1-4; no reliable D call. Germline V CDR1 and CDR2: PRHDT, FYEKMQ (reference sequence). The CDR3 is made up of 14 amino acids. Deletions cut 2 bases from V and 8 bases from J, with 12 bases between. CDR3 region: CASSLFESREKLFF. The CDR3 nucleotides are TGTGCCAGCAGCTTATTTGAGTCCCGCGAAAAACTGTTTTTT.

This chain joins TRBV28 and TRBJ2-1, with D maybe TRBD2 (6 bases). CDR1 is MDHEN, CDR2 SYDVKM, per germline. This CDR3 region has 13 residues. Deletions cut 4 bases from V and 10 bases from J, with 14 bases between. The CDR3 loop reads CASSSRLVWEQFF. The DNA of the CDR3 is TGTGCCAGCAGTTCCCGACTAGTTTGGGAGCAGTTCTTC. Looking up the rest from reference TRBV28 and TRBJ2-1 gives the full variable domain: DVKVTQSSRYLVKRTGEKVFLECVQDMDHENMFWYRQDPGLGLRLIYFSYDVKMKEKGDIPEGYSVSREKKERFSLILESASTNQTSMYLCASSSRLVWEQFFGPGTRLTVL.

The genes are TRBV5-4 and TRBJ2-7; TRBD2 matches 9 bases. After removal of 0 bases from V and 4 bases from J, the junction contained 8 bases not matched to a gene. This CDR3 is built from 16 residues. Germline-derived CDR1 and CDR2 are SGHNT and YYREEE (reference sequence). DNA for the CDR3: TGTGCCAGCAGCTTGGCCACGTCTAGCGGGGTGTACGAGCAGTACTTC. Amino acids: CASSLATSSGVYEQYF.

The CDR3 protein is CATSRDWGVMNTEAFF. DNA for the CDR3: TGTGCCACCAGCAGAGATTGGGGGGTTATGAACACTGAAGCTTTCTTT. The gene calls are TRBV15 and TRBJ1-1; a possible D gene is TRBD1 (5 bases). Trimming stripped 0 bases from V and 0 bases from J, with 11 bases between. The CDR3 is 16 residues long. The V gene's germline CDR1 is LNHNV and CDR2 YYDKDF (reference sequence).

This chain joins TRBV19 and TRBJ2-5, with a tentative D call TRBD1 (6 bases). This CDR3 comprises 15 residues. Trimming pared 5 bases from V and 4 bases from J, leaving 17 bases between. The germline CDR1 and CDR2 sequences are LNHDA and SQIVND (reference sequence). CDR3 amino acids: CASSAGTPSPETQYF. The DNA for the CDR3 is TGTGCCAGTAGTGCCGGGACACCAAGCCCAGAGACCCAGTACTTC.

The genes are TRBV18 and TRBJ1-1; D is unresolved. The V end lost 3 bases, the J end lost 1 base, and 9 bases lay between the germline ends. The CDR3 is 14 amino acids. Germline CDR1 KGHSH, CDR2 LQKENI. The CDR3 reads CASSPFEQNTEAFF. The CDR3 DNA reads TGTGCCAGCTCACCCTTTGAGCAGAACACTGAAGCTTTCTTT.

The chain couples TRBV30 to TRBJ2-1, with D tentatively TRBD1 (5 bases). Trimming took 0 bases from V and 0 from J, leaving 15 bases between them. The V gene's germline CDR1 is GTSNPN and CDR2 SVGIG (reference sequence). The CDR3 covers 17 residues. The DNA of the CDR3 is TGTGCCTGGAGTGTACCCAGGTACAGGTCCTCCTACAATGAGCAGTTCTTC. Translation: CAWSVPRYRSSYNEQFF.

This chain joins TRBV11-3 and TRBJ1-1; D not certain. There are 15 residues in the CDR3. The germline gives CDR1 SGHNT, CDR2 YENEEA. V was pared by 7 bases and J by 2 bases, with 17 bases between. The CDR3 sequence is CASTLRGERNTEAFF. CDR3 bases: TGTGCCAGCACCCTTCGGGGAGAGAGAAACACTGAAGCTTTCTTT.

V usage is TRBV7-9 and J usage is TRBJ1-1; D is perhaps TRBD1 (5 bases). From germline, CDR1 is SEHNR and CDR2 FQNEAQ (reference sequence). This CDR3 has 14 residues. Trimming cost V 0 bases and J 3 bases, with 8 bases left between them. The chain's CDR3 is CASSLAGGHTEAFF. The DNA of the CDR3 is TGTGCCAGCAGCTTAGCGGGGGGTCACACTGAAGCTTTCTTT.

The rearrangement links TRBV5-1 to TRBJ2-2; D is possibly TRBD1 (6 bases). CDR3 length: 16 residues. Germline V gives CDR1 SGHRS, CDR2 YFSETQ. Trimming took 1 base from V and 5 from J, leaving 15 bases between them. The CDR3 DNA follows: TGCGCCAGCAGCTTGTATATTACAGGGCAGACCGGGGAGCTGTTTTTT. As protein: CASSLYITGQTGELFF.

The chain is built from TRBV4-2 and TRBJ2-1, with TRBD2 matching 9 bases. The CDR3 extends over 14 amino acids. Per the germline V gene, CDR1 is LGHNA and CDR2 is YNFKEQ. After removal of 4 bases from V and 2 bases from J, the junction contained 0 bases not matched to a gene. The CDR3 coding sequence is TGTGCCAGCAGCCCTAGCGGGGCCTACAATGAGCAGTTCTTC. Protein sequence: CASSPSGAYNEQFF.

This clone showed up just once. The rearrangement uses TRBV6-1 and TRBJ2-7; 7 bases agree with TRBD1. The germline V gene encodes CDR1 MNHNS and CDR2 SASEGT. CDR3 length equals 15 residues. The V segment lost 6 bases and the J segment 3 bases; nucleotides outside the gene matches: 11. The CDR3 here is CASRGIGTENYEQYF. CDR3 in DNA: TGTGCCAGCAGGGGTATCGGGACAGAGAACTACGAGCAGTACTTC.

The chain links TRBV9 to TRBJ2-5, with D tentatively TRBD1 (6 bases). CDR3 size: 15 residues. Per the germline V gene, CDR1 is SGDLS and CDR2 is YYNGEE. V was clipped by 0 bases and J by 1 base, with 10 bases between them. CDR3 in amino acids: CASSVGLGGQETQYF. In nucleotides, the CDR3 is TGTGCCAGCAGCGTAGGGTTAGGGGGCCAAGAGACCCAGTACTTC.

This chain connects TRBV30 to TRBJ2-2, with TRBD2 matching 11 bases. CDR3 length: 15 amino acids. Germline CDR1 GTSNPN, CDR2 SVGIG (reference sequence). Trimming cost V 7 bases and J 7 bases; bases outside gene matches: 11. The CDR3 reads CAYTILAGDGGELFF. CDR3 nucleotide sequence: TGTGCCTACACTATACTAGCGGGAGATGGCGGGGAGCTGTTTTTT.

V gene TRBV6-5 combines with J gene TRBJ2-6; D is ambiguous. Germline CDR1 reads MNHEY; CDR2 reads SVGAGI. The V gene lost 4 bases and the J gene lost 5 bases, with 12 bases spanning the gap. The CDR3 is 15 amino acids. The CDR3: CASSSQQSRANVLTF. CDR3 in DNA: TGTGCCAGCAGTTCTCAACAAAGTCGGGCCAACGTCCTGACTTTC.

Here the CDR3 reads CASSQDQNRGETQYF. As DNA, the CDR3 is TGCGCCAGCAGCCAAGATCAAAATCGCGGAGAGACCCAGTACTTC. V and J are TRBV4-1 and TRBJ2-5; D is unclear. The CDR3 has 15 amino acids. V gave up 0 bases and J gave up 4 bases, with 12 bases separating them. Germline-derived CDR1 and CDR2 are MGHRA and YSYEKL.

The V gene is TRBV19, the J gene TRBJ1-2; D gene ambiguous. V lost 4 bases, J lost 6 bases, and 12 bases lay in between. CDR3 length: 13 residues. The germline gives CDR1 LNHDA, CDR2 SQIVND (reference sequence). The CDR3, as DNA: TGTGCCAGTAGTACAGGCGGGCTTGATGGCTACACCTTC. Translation gives CASSTGGLDGYTF.

J is TRBJ2-7 and V is TRBV10-2; tentatively, D is TRBD1 (6 bases). V was pared by 4 bases and J by 0 bases, with 7 bases between. This CDR3 spans 13 amino acids. Germline lookup yields CDR1 WSHSY and CDR2 SAAADI. CDR3 DNA sequence: TGCGCCAGCAGTGTGGGGGCCTCCTACGAGCAGTACTTC. Its translation is CASSVGASYEQYF.

The rearrangement joins TRBV7-9 to TRBJ2-1, with 8 bases lining up with TRBD2. V shed 6 bases and J 2 bases; nucleotides not matched to a gene: 12. The CDR3 has 17 residues. Germline assignment: CDR1 SEHNR and CDR2 FQNEAQ (reference sequence). As DNA, the CDR3 is TGTGCCAGCAGGCCAGGGCGGGCGGGAGGCCCCTACAATGAGCAGTTCTTC. This translates into CASRPGRAGGPYNEQFF.

The rearrangement links TRBV29-1 to TRBJ1-1; D not resolved. Trimming left V 8 bases short and J 1 base short, with 8 bases between. The germline V gene has CDR1 SQVTM and CDR2 ANQGSEA. The CDR3 is 11 residues long. The chain's CDR3 is CSYYRNTEAFF. The CDR3 nucleotides read TGCAGCTATTACAGGAACACTGAAGCTTTCTTT.

The V and J genes are TRBV5-4 and TRBJ1-2, with TRBD1 as a possible D gene (5 bases). This CDR3 is built from 14 residues. The V end lost 1 base, the J end lost 2 bases, and 9 bases lay between the germline ends. Per the germline V gene, CDR1 is SGHNT and CDR2 is YYREEE (reference sequence). The CDR3 loop is CASSLWGDNYGYTF. DNA of the CDR3: TGTGCCAGCAGCTTGTGGGGGGACAACTATGGCTACACCTTC. The complete variable domain, with remaining parts taken from reference TRBV5-4 and TRBJ1-2, reads ETGVTQSPTHLIKTRGQQVTLRCSSQSGHNTVSWYQQALGQGPQFIFQYYREEENGRGNFPPRFSGLQFPNYSSELNVNALELDDSALYLCASSLWGDNYGYTFGSGTRLTVV.

The gene calls are TRBV9 and TRBJ2-3, with 7 bases identical to TRBD2. Germline lookup yields CDR1 SGDLS and CDR2 YYNGEE. Trimming removed 6 bases from V and 6 bases from J; junction bases left unmatched: 4. The CDR3 contains 12 residues. The CDR3 reads CASNGEGDTQYF. The CDR3 DNA is TGTGCCAGCAACGGGGAGGGGGATACGCAGTATTTT.

The chain couples TRBV28 to TRBJ1-1; D possibly corresponds to TRBD1 (5 bases). Trimming took off 10 bases at V and 3 bases at J, with 18 bases between the two ends. This CDR3 spans 14 amino acids. Germline CDR1 is MDHEN and CDR2 is SYDVKM. The CDR3: CATSVLGGDTEAFF. CDR3 in DNA: TGTGCCACCTCAGTTCTTGGGGGGGACACTGAAGCTTTCTTT.

V is TRBV7-2 and J is TRBJ2-7; 7 nucleotides agree with TRBD2. With V trimmed by 1 base and J by 3 bases, 15 bases remained unmatched. In germline, CDR1 is SGHTA, CDR2 FQGNSA. The CDR3 has 18 residues. DNA for the CDR3: TGTGCCAGCAGCTTAGACGGGAGGCCCCCTCGCCGTTTCTACGAGCAGTACTTC. Its protein product is CASSLDGRPPRRFYEQYF. Using reference TRBV7-2 and TRBJ2-7 for the parts outside the CDR3, the full variable domain is GAGVSQSPSNKVTEKGKDVELRCDPISGHTALYWYRQSLGQGLEFLIYFQGNSAPDKSGLPSDRFSAERTGGSVSTLTIQRTQQEDSAVYLCASSLDGRPPRRFYEQYFGPGTRLTVT.

The V call is TRBV28, the J call TRBJ2-5, with D possibly being TRBD2 (6 bases). The V end lost 5 bases, the J end lost 4 bases, and 14 bases lay between the germline ends. Germline V gene data show CDR1 as MDHEN and CDR2 as SYDVKM. The CDR3 has 14 amino acids. CDR3: CASSHFGEVETQYF. The CDR3 nucleotides read TGTGCCAGCAGTCATTTTGGGGAGGTAGAGACCCAGTACTTC.

The rearrangement joins TRBV28 to TRBJ1-1; 9 bases align to TRBD1. CDR3 length equals 15 residues. Germline V gives CDR1 MDHEN, CDR2 SYDVKM. V shed 4 bases and J 5 bases; nucleotides not matched to a gene: 8. CDR3 sequence (DNA): TGTGCCAGCAGTTATTTTGGGACAGGGAATACTGAAGCTTTCTTT. It codes for CASSYFGTGNTEAFF.